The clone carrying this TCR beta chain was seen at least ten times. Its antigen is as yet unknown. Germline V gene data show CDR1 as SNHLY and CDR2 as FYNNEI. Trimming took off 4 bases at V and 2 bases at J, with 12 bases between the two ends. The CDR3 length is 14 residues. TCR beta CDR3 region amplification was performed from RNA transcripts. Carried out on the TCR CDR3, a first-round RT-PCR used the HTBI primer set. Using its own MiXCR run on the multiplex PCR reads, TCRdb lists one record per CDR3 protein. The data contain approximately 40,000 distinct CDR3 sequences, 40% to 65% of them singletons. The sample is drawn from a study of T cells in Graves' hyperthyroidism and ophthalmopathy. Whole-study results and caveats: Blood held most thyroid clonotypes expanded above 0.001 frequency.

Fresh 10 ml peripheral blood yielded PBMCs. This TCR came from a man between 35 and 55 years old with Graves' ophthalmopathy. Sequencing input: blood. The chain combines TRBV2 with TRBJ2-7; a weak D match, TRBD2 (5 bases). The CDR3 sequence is CASSAPSGTYEQYF. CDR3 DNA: TGTGCCAGCAGTGCCCCCAGCGGCACCTACGAGCAGTACTTC.